The source of this T cell receptor beta chain is a study of T cell responses to AZD1222 COVID-19 vaccine. Study-wide findings and caveats: Reports indicate that nearly half of spike-specific TCRs are directed at unmutated variant regions. Researchers report vaccine-associated CD4 TCRs spanning spike, with dominance at 160-218 and 743-854. The study found Spike-specific TCR breadth and depth rose after two AZD1222 doses. No repertoire was sampled before or during the peak T cell response, only after it.

The CDR3 loop spans 18 amino acids. V was trimmed by 1 base and J by 2 bases, leaving 17 bases between them. Germline V CDR1 and CDR2: LGHNA, YNFKEQ. Sequenced by immunoSEQ multiplex PCR; TCRdb stores in-frame clones only, minus some. The data contain roughly 190,000 clones, roughly 92% of them seen just once; the ten biggest clones take up 3.5% to 4%. To note about this clone: Its specificity is not known.

The clonotype was recovered from an adult who received the MenACWY meningococcal vaccine as a control. This specimen was peripheral blood, taken 28 days after the second dose of the MenACWY control vaccine. The rearrangement links TRBV4-2 to TRBJ2-2; possibly TRBD2 for D (5 bases). Here the CDR3 reads CASSQGVGGWANTGELFF. The CDR3 DNA sequence: TGTGCCAGCAGCCAAGGGGTCGGCGGGTGGGCAAACACCGGGGAGCTGTTTTTT.